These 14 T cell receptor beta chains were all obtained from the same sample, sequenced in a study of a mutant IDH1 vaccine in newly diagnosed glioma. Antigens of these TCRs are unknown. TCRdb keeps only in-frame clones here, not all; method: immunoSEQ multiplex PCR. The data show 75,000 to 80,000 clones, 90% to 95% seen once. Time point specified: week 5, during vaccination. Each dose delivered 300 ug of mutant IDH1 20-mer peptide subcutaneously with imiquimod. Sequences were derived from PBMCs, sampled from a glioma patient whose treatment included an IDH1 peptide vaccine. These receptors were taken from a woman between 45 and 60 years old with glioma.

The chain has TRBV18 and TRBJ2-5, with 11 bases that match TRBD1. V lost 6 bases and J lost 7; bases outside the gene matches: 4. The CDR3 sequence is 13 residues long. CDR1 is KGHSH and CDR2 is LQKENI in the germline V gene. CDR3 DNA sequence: TGTGCCAGCTCCCCCGGGACAGGGGGGACCCAGTACTTC. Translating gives CASSPGTGGTQYF.

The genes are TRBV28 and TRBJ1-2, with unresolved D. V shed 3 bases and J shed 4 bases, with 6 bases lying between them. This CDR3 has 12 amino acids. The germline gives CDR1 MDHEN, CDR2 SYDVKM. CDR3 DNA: TGTGCCAGCAGTTTTGTGAGCTATGGCTACACCTTC. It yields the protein CASSFVSYGYTF.

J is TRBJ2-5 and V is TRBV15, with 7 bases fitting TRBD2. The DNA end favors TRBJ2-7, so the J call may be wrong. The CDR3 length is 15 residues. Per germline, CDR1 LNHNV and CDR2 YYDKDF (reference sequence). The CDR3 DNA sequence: TGTGCCACCAGCAGAGTTGGCGGGAGCTCCTACGAGCAGTACTTC. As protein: CATSRVGGSSYEQYF.

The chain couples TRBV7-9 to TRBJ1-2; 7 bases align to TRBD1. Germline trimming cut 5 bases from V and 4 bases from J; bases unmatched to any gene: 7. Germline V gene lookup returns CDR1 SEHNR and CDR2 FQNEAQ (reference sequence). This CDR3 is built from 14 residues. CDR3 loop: CASSTGQPSYGYTF. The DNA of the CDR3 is TGTGCCAGCAGCACGGGACAGCCTTCCTATGGCTACACCTTC.

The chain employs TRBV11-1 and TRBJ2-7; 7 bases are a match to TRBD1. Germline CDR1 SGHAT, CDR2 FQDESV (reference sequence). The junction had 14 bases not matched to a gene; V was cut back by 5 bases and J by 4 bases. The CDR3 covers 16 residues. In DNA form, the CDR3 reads TGTGCCAGCAGCCCGTTGACAGGGCCGGACGGGTACGAGCAGTACTTC. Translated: CASSPLTGPDGYEQYF.

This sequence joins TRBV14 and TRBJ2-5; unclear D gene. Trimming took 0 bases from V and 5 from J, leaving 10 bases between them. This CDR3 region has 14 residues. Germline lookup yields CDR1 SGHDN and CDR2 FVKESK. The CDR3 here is CASSQDRRRETQYF. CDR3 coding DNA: TGTGCCAGCAGCCAAGATCGCAGAAGGGAGACCCAGTACTTC.

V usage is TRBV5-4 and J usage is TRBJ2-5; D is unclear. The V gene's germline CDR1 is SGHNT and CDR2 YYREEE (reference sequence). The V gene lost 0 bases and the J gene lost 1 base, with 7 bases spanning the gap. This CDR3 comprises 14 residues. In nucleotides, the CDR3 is TGTGCCAGCAGCTTGGCCTTGGGCCAAGAGACCCAGTACTTC. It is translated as CASSLALGQETQYF.

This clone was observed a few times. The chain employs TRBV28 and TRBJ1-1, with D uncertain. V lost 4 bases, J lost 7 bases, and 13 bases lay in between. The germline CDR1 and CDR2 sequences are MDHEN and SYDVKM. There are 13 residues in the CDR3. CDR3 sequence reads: CASSWAARGEAFF. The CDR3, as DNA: TGTGCCAGCAGTTGGGCCGCCAGAGGTGAAGCTTTCTTT.

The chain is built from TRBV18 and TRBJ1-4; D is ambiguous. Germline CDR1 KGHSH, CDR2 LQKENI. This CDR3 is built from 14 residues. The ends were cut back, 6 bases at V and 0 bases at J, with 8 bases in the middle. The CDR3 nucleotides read TGTGCCAGCTCTCGCGGACCAACTAATGAAAAACTGTTTTTT. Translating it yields CASSRGPTNEKLFF.

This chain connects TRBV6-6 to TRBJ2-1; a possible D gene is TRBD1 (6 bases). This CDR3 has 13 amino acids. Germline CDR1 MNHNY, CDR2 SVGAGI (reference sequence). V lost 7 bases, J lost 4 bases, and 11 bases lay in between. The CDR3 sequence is CASTKDRYNEQFF. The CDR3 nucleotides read TGTGCCAGCACCAAAGACAGGTACAATGAGCAGTTCTTC.

Here the CDR3 DNA reads TGTGCCACCAGCAGAGTACTAGTGAATGAGCAGTTCTTC. Its translation is CATSRVLVNEQFF. The chain has TRBV15 and TRBJ2-1; D may be TRBD2 (5 bases). The CDR3 covers 13 residues. CDR1 is LNHNV, CDR2 YYDKDF, per germline (reference sequence). V lost 1 base and J 7 bases, leaving 8 bases between the germline ends.

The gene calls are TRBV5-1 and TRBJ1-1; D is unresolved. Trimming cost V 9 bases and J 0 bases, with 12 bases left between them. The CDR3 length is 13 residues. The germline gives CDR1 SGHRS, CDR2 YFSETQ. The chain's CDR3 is CATALGLNTEAFF. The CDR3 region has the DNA TGCGCCACCGCCTTAGGCCTGAACACTGAAGCTTTCTTT.

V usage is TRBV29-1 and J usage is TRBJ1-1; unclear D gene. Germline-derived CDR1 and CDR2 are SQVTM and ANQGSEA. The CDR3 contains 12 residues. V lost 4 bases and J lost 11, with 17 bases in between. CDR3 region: CSVVEGWRGAFF. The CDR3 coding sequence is TGCAGCGTTGTTGAGGGTTGGCGAGGCGCTTTCTTT.

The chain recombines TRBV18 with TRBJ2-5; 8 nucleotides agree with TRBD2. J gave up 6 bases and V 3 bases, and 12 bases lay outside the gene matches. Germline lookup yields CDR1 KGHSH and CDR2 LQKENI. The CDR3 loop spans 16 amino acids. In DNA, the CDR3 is TGTGCCAGCTCACCCGACCCAGCGGGAGACCGAAAGACCCAGTACTTC. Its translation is CASSPDPAGDRKTQYF.